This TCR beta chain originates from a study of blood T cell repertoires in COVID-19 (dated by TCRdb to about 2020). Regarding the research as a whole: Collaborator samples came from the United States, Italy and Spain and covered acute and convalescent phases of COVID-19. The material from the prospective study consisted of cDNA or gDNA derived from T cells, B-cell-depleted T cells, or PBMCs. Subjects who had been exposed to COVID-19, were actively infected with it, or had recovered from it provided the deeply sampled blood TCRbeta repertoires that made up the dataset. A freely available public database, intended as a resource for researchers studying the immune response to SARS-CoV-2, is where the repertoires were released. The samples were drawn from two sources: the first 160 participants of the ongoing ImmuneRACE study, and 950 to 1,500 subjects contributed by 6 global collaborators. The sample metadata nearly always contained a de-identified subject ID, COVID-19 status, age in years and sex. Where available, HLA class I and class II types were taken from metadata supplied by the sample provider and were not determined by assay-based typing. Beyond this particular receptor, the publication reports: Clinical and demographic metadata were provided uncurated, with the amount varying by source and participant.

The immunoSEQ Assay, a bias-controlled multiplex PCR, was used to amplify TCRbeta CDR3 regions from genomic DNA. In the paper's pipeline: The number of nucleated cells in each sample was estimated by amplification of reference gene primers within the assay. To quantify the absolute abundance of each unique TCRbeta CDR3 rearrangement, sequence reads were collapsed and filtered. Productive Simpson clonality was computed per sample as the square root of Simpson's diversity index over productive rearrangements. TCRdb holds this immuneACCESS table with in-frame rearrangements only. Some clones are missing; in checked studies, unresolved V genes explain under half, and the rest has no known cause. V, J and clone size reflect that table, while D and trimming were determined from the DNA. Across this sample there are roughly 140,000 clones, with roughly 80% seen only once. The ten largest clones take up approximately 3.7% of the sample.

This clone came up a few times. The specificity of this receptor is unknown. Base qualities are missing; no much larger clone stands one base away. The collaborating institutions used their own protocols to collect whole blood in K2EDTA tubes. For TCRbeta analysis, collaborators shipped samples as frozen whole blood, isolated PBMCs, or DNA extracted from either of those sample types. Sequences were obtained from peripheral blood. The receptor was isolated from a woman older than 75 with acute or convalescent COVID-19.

The sequenced DNA: TGTGCCAGCACTAGGGGACTAGCGGAGCAGGGGACCCAGTACTTC. Its amino acids are CASTRGLAEQGTQYF. Recombination joined TRBV6-5 with TRBJ2-5, and 11 bases in between align with TRBD2. Trimming takes 7 bases off V and 7 bases off J; junction bases not matched to a gene: 11. Including cysteine and phenylalanine, the CDR3 has 15 amino acids. Only the CDR3 portion is preserved as DNA: 45 bases, with reading frame beginning at the first base. The germline V gene gives CDR1 as MNHEY and CDR2 as SVGAGI.